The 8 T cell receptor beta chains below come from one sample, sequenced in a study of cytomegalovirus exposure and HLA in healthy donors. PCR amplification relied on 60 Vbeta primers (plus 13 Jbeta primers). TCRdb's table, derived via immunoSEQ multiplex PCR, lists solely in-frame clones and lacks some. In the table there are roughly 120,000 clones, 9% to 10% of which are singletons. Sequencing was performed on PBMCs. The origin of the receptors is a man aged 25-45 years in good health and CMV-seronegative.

CDR3 in amino acids: CASSLVLGDYEQYF. The DNA of the CDR3 is TGTGCCAGCAGCTTAGTGCTAGGGGACTACGAGCAGTACTTC. This chain connects TRBV7-2 to TRBJ2-7; TRBD1 is a possible D gene (5 bases). Germline V lookup: CDR1 SGHTA, CDR2 FQGNSA. This CDR3 comprises 14 residues. Trimming left V 1 base short and J 3 bases short, with 10 bases between.

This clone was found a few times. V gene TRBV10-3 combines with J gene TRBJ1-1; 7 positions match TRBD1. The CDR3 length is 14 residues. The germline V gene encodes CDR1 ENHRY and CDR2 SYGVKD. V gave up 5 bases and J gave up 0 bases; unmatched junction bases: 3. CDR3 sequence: CAISRQGLNTEAFF. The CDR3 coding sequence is TGTGCCATCAGTCGACAGGGTTTGAACACTGAAGCTTTCTTT.

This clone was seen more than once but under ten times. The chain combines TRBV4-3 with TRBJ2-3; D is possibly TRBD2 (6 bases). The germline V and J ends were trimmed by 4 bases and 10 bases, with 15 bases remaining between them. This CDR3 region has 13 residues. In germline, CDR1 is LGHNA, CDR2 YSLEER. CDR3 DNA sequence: TGCGCCAGCAGCCCCGGGGGAGGACGGGCGCAGTATTTT. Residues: CASSPGGGRAQYF.

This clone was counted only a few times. The CDR3 nucleotides read TGTGCCATCAGCTTGACTAGCGGACACACAGATACGCAGTATTTT. Protein: CAISLTSGHTDTQYF. The rearrangement links TRBV10-3 to TRBJ2-3, with TRBD2 matching over 9 bases. The CDR3 consists of 15 residues. From germline, CDR1 is ENHRY and CDR2 SYGVKD. The V gene end was trimmed by 6 bases and the J gene end by 2 bases; junction bases not matched to a gene: 6.

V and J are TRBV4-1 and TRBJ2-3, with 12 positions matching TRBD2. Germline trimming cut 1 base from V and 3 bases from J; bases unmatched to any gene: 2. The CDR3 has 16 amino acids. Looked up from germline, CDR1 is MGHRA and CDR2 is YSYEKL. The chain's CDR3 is CASSQAGLAGTDTQYF. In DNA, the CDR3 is TGCGCCAGCAGCCAAGCCGGACTAGCGGGAACAGATACGCAGTATTTT.

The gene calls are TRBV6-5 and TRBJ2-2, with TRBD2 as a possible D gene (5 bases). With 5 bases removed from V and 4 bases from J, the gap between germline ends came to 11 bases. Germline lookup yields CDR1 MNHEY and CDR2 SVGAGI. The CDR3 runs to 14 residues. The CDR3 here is CASSPVRGTGELFF. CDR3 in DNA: TGTGCCAGCAGTCCCGTTCGGGGCACCGGGGAGCTGTTTTTT.

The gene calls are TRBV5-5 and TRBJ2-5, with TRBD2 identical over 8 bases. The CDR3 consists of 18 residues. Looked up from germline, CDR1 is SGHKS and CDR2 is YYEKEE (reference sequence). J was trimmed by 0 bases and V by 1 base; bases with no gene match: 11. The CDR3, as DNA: TGTGCCAGCAGCTTGTCGGTTAGGGCTAGCGGGTACCAAGAGACCCAGTACTTC. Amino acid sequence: CASSLSVRASGYQETQYF.

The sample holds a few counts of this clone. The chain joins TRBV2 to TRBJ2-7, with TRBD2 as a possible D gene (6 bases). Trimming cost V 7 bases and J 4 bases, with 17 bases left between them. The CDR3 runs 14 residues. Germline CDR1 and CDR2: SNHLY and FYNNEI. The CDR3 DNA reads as TGTGCCAGCATTAGCCCGGGACTTATTTACGAGCAGTACTTC. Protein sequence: CASISPGLIYEQYF.